Below are 24 T cell receptor beta chains sequenced from a single sample in a study of blood T cell repertoires in COVID-19. The table came from immunoSEQ multiplex PCR; TCRdb's copy has only in-frame clones and leaves some out. The sample holds about 64,000 clones, roughly three quarters seen once. What was sequenced was peripheral blood. The receptors come from a man aged 55 to 69 with COVID-19, enrolled during active disease.

A single count supports this clone. V gene TRBV11-2 combines with J gene TRBJ2-7; TRBD2 matches 9 bases. The CDR3 sequence is 15 residues long. After removal of 1 base from V and 7 bases from J, the junction contained 8 bases not matched to a gene. Germline values: CDR1 SGHAT, CDR2 FQNNGV. DNA of the CDR3: TGTGCCAGCAGCTTAGCTGTAGCGGGGGCGGGGGAGCAGTACTTC. Protein product: CASSLAVAGAGEQYF.

The chain links TRBV11-2 to TRBJ2-7, with D possibly TRBD1 on 5 matching bases. Trimming took 5 bases from V and 1 from J, leaving 18 bases between them. The CDR3 totals 16 residues. CDR1 SGHAT and CDR2 FQNNGV come from the germline V gene. The CDR3 is CASSPIRHDRSYEQYF. CDR3 nucleotides: TGTGCCAGCAGCCCAATACGTCACGACAGATCCTACGAGCAGTACTTC.

The chain joins TRBV5-4 to TRBJ2-1; 10 bases are shared with TRBD2. The CDR3 is 15 amino acids. V was pared by 3 bases and J by 5 bases, with 5 bases of the junction left unmatched. From germline, CDR1 is SGHNT and CDR2 YYREEE (reference sequence). The CDR3: CASSSQREGDNEQFF. DNA for the CDR3: TGTGCCAGCAGCTCCCAGCGGGAGGGCGACAATGAGCAGTTCTTC.

The chain links TRBV5-6 to TRBJ2-7; 9 bases align to TRBD1. Germline V CDR1 and CDR2: SGHDT, YYEEEE. V shed 7 bases, J shed 5 bases, and the junction held 10 bases outside the gene matches. The CDR3 is 14 amino acids. CDR3 region: CASAHGTGSHEQYF. CDR3 DNA: TGTGCCAGCGCTCACGGGACAGGGTCCCACGAGCAGTACTTC. Full variable domain (rest looked up from reference TRBV5-6 and TRBJ2-7): DAGVTQSPTHLIKTRGQQVTLRCSPKSGHDTVSWYQQALGQGPQFIFQYYEEEERQRGNFPDRFSGHQFPNYSSELNVNALLLGDSALYLCASAHGTGSHEQYFGPGTRLTVT.

V is TRBV30 and J is TRBJ2-2, with 8 bases matching TRBD2. CDR1 is GTSNPN, CDR2 SVGIG, per germline (reference sequence). The V and J ends lost 3 bases and 7 bases, in that order; junction bases with no gene match: 7. The CDR3 contains 14 residues. The DNA of the CDR3 is TGTGCCTGGAGCTCGCTTCGGGGGGGCGGGGAGCTGTTTTTT. Translated: CAWSSLRGGGELFF.

CDR3 protein: CSVARQGAGTTGELFF. Written as DNA, the CDR3 is TGCAGCGTTGCTCGACAGGGGGCGGGTACCACCGGGGAGCTGTTTTTT. The V gene is TRBV29-1, the J gene TRBJ2-2; 10 positions match TRBD1. The CDR3 extends over 16 amino acids. The ends lost 4 bases at V and 4 bases at J; junction bases unmatched: 9. CDR1 is SQVTM and CDR2 is ANQGSEA in the germline V gene.

This clone showed up just a few times. This CDR3 reads CAWSPTAYGYTF. The DNA of the CDR3 is TGTGCCTGGAGTCCGACAGCCTATGGCTACACCTTC. V and J are TRBV30 and TRBJ1-2, with D perhaps matching TRBD1 (5 bases). CDR3 length equals 12 residues. The germline V gene encodes CDR1 GTSNPN and CDR2 SVGIG (reference sequence). Trimming took 2 bases from V and 4 from J, leaving 8 bases between them.

The chain uses TRBV29-1 and TRBJ2-1; a weak D match, TRBD2 (5 bases). V was shortened by 3 bases and J by 7 bases, with 13 bases between the two germline ends. The CDR3 runs to 13 residues. In germline, CDR1 is SQVTM, CDR2 ANQGSEA. This CDR3 is CSVDSPGENEQFF. The CDR3 DNA follows: TGCAGCGTTGATTCACCCGGGGAAAATGAGCAGTTCTTC.

The rearrangement uses TRBV24-1 and TRBJ2-3, with 7 bases lining up with TRBD1. V lost 3 bases to trimming and J lost 2 bases; unmatched junction nucleotides: 13. Germline V gene lookup returns CDR1 KGHDR and CDR2 SFDVKD. The CDR3 consists of 18 residues. The CDR3: CATSDRPTGTADTDTQYF. The CDR3, as DNA: TGTGCCACCAGTGATCGTCCTACCGGGACAGCAGACACAGATACGCAGTATTTT.

The chain joins TRBV10-3 to TRBJ2-7; D ambiguous. V was pared by 10 bases and J by 1 base, with 11 bases between. Germline CDR1 and CDR2: ENHRY and SYGVKD. This CDR3 has 12 residues. CDR3 loop: CATLSYSYEQYF. DNA for the CDR3: TGTGCCACCCTGAGCTATTCCTACGAGCAGTACTTC.

The chain joins TRBV3-1 (or the pseudogene TRBV3-2) to TRBJ1-4; D is possibly TRBD1 (6 bases). Germline-derived CDR1 and CDR2 are LGHDT and YNNKEL (reference sequence). The CDR3 is made up of 15 amino acids. Trimming removed 1 base from V and 7 bases from J, with 13 bases in between. CDR3: CASSQGSGGAEKLFF. In DNA, the CDR3 is TGTGCCAGCAGCCAAGGATCCGGGGGGGCTGAAAAACTGTTTTTT.

The rearrangement uses TRBV6-1 and TRBJ1-6; D is unclear. Per germline, CDR1 MNHNS and CDR2 SASEGT. Deletions cut 2 bases from V and 8 bases from J, with 7 bases between. The length of the CDR3 is 13 residues. The CDR3 sequence is CASSEWRDSPLHF. As DNA, the CDR3 is TGTGCCAGCAGTGAATGGAGGGATTCACCCCTCCACTTT.

In this sample, this clone turned up once. The gene calls are TRBV4-1 and TRBJ1-5; TRBD1 is a possible D gene (5 bases). The CDR3 length is 15 residues. V lost 3 bases and J 7 bases, leaving 16 bases between the germline ends. Germline V CDR1 and CDR2: MGHRA, YSYEKL. CDR3 sequence (DNA): TGCGCCAGCAGCCATCCCTCGGGGGGAGAACAGCCCCAGCATTTT. Translation gives CASSHPSGGEQPQHF.

The chain is built from TRBV5-1 and TRBJ2-7, with TRBD2 matching over 8 bases. Per the germline V gene, CDR1 is SGHRS and CDR2 is YFSETQ. The CDR3 spans 18 residues. The trim removed 0 bases at V and 6 bases at J, leaving 17 bases unmatched. This chain's CDR3 is CASSLEGGVVGRAAEQYF. The CDR3 nucleotides read TGCGCCAGCAGCTTGGAGGGGGGTGTTGTCGGGAGGGCGGCCGAGCAGTACTTC.

This clone was detected a few times. The chain couples TRBV6-6 to TRBJ2-1; the D gene is possibly TRBD1 (6 bases). V shed 2 bases and J shed 8 bases, with 16 bases lying between them. Germline V CDR1 and CDR2: MNHNY, SVGAGI (reference sequence). The CDR3 totals 15 residues. DNA for the CDR3: TGTGCCAGCAGTTACGTCGGGACAAGGTCAGATGAGCAGTTCTTC. Translation gives CASSYVGTRSDEQFF.

Comments on this clone: Other DNA sequences within the sample encode an identical CDR3. The chain combines TRBV25-1 with TRBJ1-2; no clear D gene. The CDR3 consists of 11 residues. Germline CDR1 MGHDK, CDR2 SYGVNS. V lost 1 base, J lost 7 bases, and 4 bases lay in between. The CDR3 DNA reads TGTGCCAGCAGTGAATCCCTTGGCTACACCTTC. Residues: CASSESLGYTF.

The chain recombines TRBV6-1 with TRBJ2-7; D gene unclear. V was cut by 2 bases and J by 4 bases, with 21 bases left in between. Germline V gene sequence: CDR1 MNHNS, CDR2 SASEGT. The CDR3 length is 17 residues. The CDR3 coding sequence is TGTGCCAGCAGTGAAAGGTGGCGTCCTCTCTTCGGGTACGAGCAGTACTTC. This encodes CASSERWRPLFGYEQYF.

V is TRBV5-1 and J is TRBJ2-2, with 8 bases identical to TRBD1. V dropped 3 bases and J dropped 7; count of bases not matched to a gene: 5. Germline loops: CDR1 SGHRS, CDR2 YFSETQ. The CDR3 totals 14 residues. The CDR3 reads CASSYDRGGGELFF. CDR3 DNA sequence: TGCGCCAGCAGCTACGACAGGGGAGGCGGGGAGCTGTTTTTT.

The rearrangement uses TRBV29-1 and TRBJ1-1; a possible D gene is TRBD1 (5 bases). Germline V gene data show CDR1 as SQVTM and CDR2 as ANQGSEA. The CDR3 extends over 13 amino acids. V lost 0 bases to trimming and J lost 10 bases, with 15 bases between them. CDR3 nucleotide sequence: TGCAGCGTTGAAGATCGGGGGGGAGTCGGAGCTTTCTTT. Amino acid sequence: CSVEDRGGVGAFF.

J is TRBJ1-3 and V is TRBV10-3; no firm D call. V was clipped by 3 bases and J by 5 bases, with 17 bases between them. Germline V gene lookup returns CDR1 ENHRY and CDR2 SYGVKD. This CDR3 region has 16 residues. This chain's CDR3 is CAISDPPRGSRNTIYF. For the CDR3, the DNA is TGTGCCATCAGTGATCCCCCCCGGGGATCCCGAAACACCATATATTTT.

The V call is TRBV5-1, the J call TRBJ2-2; 9 nucleotides align to TRBD1. The CDR3 extends over 15 amino acids. Losses at the gene ends were 4 bases for V and 7 bases for J; bases not matched to a gene: 8. Germline values: CDR1 SGHRS, CDR2 YFSETQ. The CDR3 spells CASSPRQGEHGELFF. The CDR3 DNA reads TGCGCCAGCAGCCCTAGACAGGGGGAACACGGGGAGCTGTTTTTT.

The J gene is TRBJ1-6, the V gene TRBV19, with TRBD1 matching over 12 bases. Unmatched junction bases numbered 3, after V lost 4 bases and J lost 5 bases. Looked up from germline, CDR1 is LNHDA and CDR2 is SQIVND (reference sequence). This CDR3 contains 16 residues. CDR3 coding DNA: TGTGCCAGTAGTACAGGGGACAGGGGGCATAATTCACCCCTCCACTTT. This sequence encodes CASSTGDRGHNSPLHF.

The rearrangement joins TRBV4-1 to TRBJ2-4; 11 positions match TRBD1. Germline trimming cut 2 bases from V and 3 bases from J; bases unmatched to any gene: 6. This CDR3 comprises 17 residues. Germline V gene sequence: CDR1 MGHRA, CDR2 YSYEKL. This chain's CDR3 is CASSQLPGTGGKNIQYF. CDR3 DNA sequence: TGCGCCAGCAGCCAACTACCAGGGACAGGGGGCAAAAACATTCAGTACTTC.

This chain connects TRBV6-4 to TRBJ2-1; 8 bases are shared with TRBD1. V shed 6 bases and J 3 bases; nucleotides not matched to a gene: 4. CDR1 is MRHNA, CDR2 SNTAGT, per germline. CDR3 length: 14 residues. CDR3 loop: CASRRQGNYNEQFF. The CDR3 bases are TGTGCCAGCAGAAGACAGGGGAACTACAATGAGCAGTTCTTC.